These 23 T cell receptor beta chains were sequenced from one sample in a study of neoadjuvant anti-PD-1 for oral cavity cancer. Sequencing used immunoSEQ multiplex PCR; TCRdb keeps in-frame clones, though not all of them. The data contain some 15,000 clones, about 70% of them singletons. The sequences come from PBMCs, collected before nivolumab (anti-PD-1) treatment. Receptors were obtained from a person aged 40 to 85 with oral cavity squamous cell carcinoma.

V gene TRBV19 combines with J gene TRBJ2-5; 7 bases match TRBD1. This CDR3 contains 17 residues. Germline loops: CDR1 LNHDA, CDR2 SQIVND (reference sequence). The ends lost 7 bases at V and 3 bases at J; junction bases unmatched: 17. CDR3 residues: CASTSRGLGGKEETQYF. As DNA, the CDR3 is TGTGCCAGTACGTCTAGGGGCCTAGGGGGCAAGGAAGAGACCCAGTACTTC.

V is TRBV19 and J is TRBJ2-1, with D possibly being TRBD1 or TRBD2 (5 bases each). The CDR3 has 12 amino acids. The germline CDR1 and CDR2 sequences are LNHDA and SQIVND (reference sequence). Trimming stripped 3 bases from V and 9 bases from J, with 9 bases between. The CDR3 loop reads CASSMGVGEQFF. The CDR3 DNA reads as TGTGCCAGTAGTATGGGGGTTGGTGAGCAGTTCTTC.

The V and J genes are TRBV11-2 and TRBJ2-5; D may correspond to TRBD1 or TRBD2 (5 bases each). Per the germline V gene, CDR1 is SGHAT and CDR2 is FQNNGV. V shed 6 bases and J shed 5 bases, with 19 bases lying between them. The CDR3 has 15 amino acids. The DNA for the CDR3 is TGTGCCAGCAGACCTCAGGCCGGGGCGCGTGAGACCCAGTACTTC. Translation gives CASRPQAGARETQYF.

The J gene is TRBJ2-1, the V gene TRBV19, with 8 bases identical to TRBD2. Unmatched junction bases numbered 12, after V lost 6 bases and J lost 8 bases. The CDR3 is 15 residues long. Germline lookup yields CDR1 LNHDA and CDR2 SQIVND (reference sequence). The CDR3 region is CASRISGVLRDEQFF. The CDR3 coding sequence is TGTGCCAGTAGGATTAGCGGGGTCCTTCGGGATGAGCAGTTCTTC.

The V call is TRBV4-1, the J call TRBJ1-1; D remains ambiguous. V lost 5 bases and J 0 bases, leaving 10 bases between the germline ends. The CDR3 is 14 residues long. Germline assignment: CDR1 MGHRA and CDR2 YSYEKL. CDR3 sequence (DNA): TGCGCCAGCAGCGCGACAATCATGAACACTGAAGCTTTCTTT. It yields the protein CASSATIMNTEAFF.

The rearrangement links TRBV10-1 to TRBJ1-2, with D uncertain. The CDR3 has 13 amino acids. The V gene lost 2 bases and the J gene lost 2 bases, with 6 bases spanning the gap. Germline CDR1 is WNHNN and CDR2 is SYGVQD (reference sequence). The DNA for the CDR3 is TGCGCCAGCAGTGAGGGAGTGAACTATGGCTACACCTTC. This encodes CASSEGVNYGYTF.

The genes are TRBV27 and TRBJ2-7; TRBD1 matches at 7 bases. CDR1 and CDR2 from the germline V gene are MNHEY and SMNVEV (reference sequence). This CDR3 has 16 amino acids. Trimming took 2 bases from V and 2 from J; bases not matched to a gene: 9. CDR3 DNA sequence: TGTGCCAGCAGTTTAATCGGGGACAGCAGAGCCTACGAGCAGTACTTC. As protein: CASSLIGDSRAYEQYF.

The chain uses TRBV4-1 and TRBJ1-4; D gene ambiguous. CDR1 MGHRA and CDR2 YSYEKL come from the germline V gene. The CDR3 is made up of 16 amino acids. V shed 1 base and J shed 5 bases, with 14 bases lying between them. The CDR3 protein is CASSQGVGWTNEKLFF. The CDR3 nucleotides read TGCGCCAGCAGCCAAGGCGTAGGGTGGACGAATGAAAAACTGTTTTTT.

J is TRBJ1-1 and V is TRBV19; no clear D. Per the germline V gene, CDR1 is LNHDA and CDR2 is SQIVND (reference sequence). V lost 4 bases and J 8 bases, leaving 11 bases between the germline ends. CDR3 length: 12 residues. In DNA form, the CDR3 reads TGTGCCAGTAGTACTCGGGCAAGCGAAGCTTTCTTT. Residues: CASSTRASEAFF.

The chain joins TRBV28 to TRBJ2-3; D not certain. From germline, CDR1 is MDHEN and CDR2 SYDVKM. V dropped 7 bases and J dropped 2 bases, with 7 bases sitting between them. The CDR3 is 12 residues long. The CDR3 DNA sequence: TGTGCCAGCAAACGGGCCACAGATACGCAGTATTTT. This gives the protein CASKRATDTQYF.

This chain's CDR3 is CASSGGQGSGGYTF. Written as DNA, the CDR3 is TGCGCCAGCAGCGGGGGACAGGGTAGCGGTGGCTACACCTTC. The V gene is TRBV5-1, the J gene TRBJ1-2, with 9 bases aligning to TRBD1. Germline values: CDR1 SGHRS, CDR2 YFSETQ. The CDR3 covers 14 residues. V shed 4 bases, J shed 7 bases, and the junction held 8 bases outside the gene matches.

The V call is TRBV13, the J call TRBJ1-4; D is unresolved. This CDR3 is built from 16 residues. Trimming took 2 bases from V and 0 from J, leaving 10 bases between them. Germline V gene sequence: CDR1 PRHDT, CDR2 FYEKMQ (reference sequence). The CDR3 DNA reads TGTGCCAGCAGCTTAACGAGAGGTGCAACTAATGAAAAACTGTTTTTT. The encoded protein is CASSLTRGATNEKLFF.

This rearrangement joins TRBV6-5 to TRBJ2-7; D unresolved. The CDR3 covers 11 residues. V was trimmed by 6 bases and J by 3 bases, leaving 6 bases between them. Germline CDR1 is MNHEY and CDR2 is SVGAGI. In DNA form, the CDR3 reads TGTGCCAGCAGCCGTGACTACGAGCAGTACTTC. The encoded protein is CASSRDYEQYF.

This chain uses TRBV6-6 with TRBJ1-2; perhaps TRBD1 as D (5 bases). This CDR3 is built from 12 residues. Trimming took 6 bases from V and 8 from J, leaving 13 bases between them. Germline V lookup: CDR1 MNHNY, CDR2 SVGAGI (reference sequence). The CDR3 is CASSRDQWGYTF. The DNA for the CDR3 is TGTGCCAGCAGCAGGGACCAGTGGGGCTACACCTTC.

This clone was seen more than once but under ten times. This chain uses TRBV2 with TRBJ2-2, with 8 bases lining up with TRBD1. The V gene's germline CDR1 is SNHLY and CDR2 FYNNEI. The CDR3 totals 15 residues. V was clipped by 7 bases and J by 1 base; unmatched bases: 5. In DNA, the CDR3 is TGTGCCAGCACCCGACAGGGGCTGAACACCGGGGAGCTGTTTTTT. Translating it yields CASTRQGLNTGELFF.

This chain links TRBV9 with TRBJ2-1; maybe TRBD1 (5 bases). Germline V gene sequence: CDR1 SGDLS, CDR2 YYNGEE. V was shortened by 7 bases and J by 9 bases, with 11 bases between the two germline ends. CDR3 length: 11 residues. CDR3 amino acids: CASGQGREQFF. CDR3 bases: TGTGCCAGCGGGCAGGGCCGTGAGCAGTTCTTC.

The genes are TRBV7-2 and TRBJ2-5; D may be TRBD2 (5 bases). The germline CDR1 and CDR2 sequences are SGHTA and FQGNSA. Between the trimmed V and J ends, which lost 1 base and 7 bases, there was a span of 7 bases. CDR3 length: 12 residues. The CDR3 DNA follows: TGTGCCAGCAGCTTAGGGAGGAGGACCCAGTACTTC. It yields the protein CASSLGRRTQYF.

This sequence joins TRBV6-4 and TRBJ2-3, with TRBD2 matching 7 bases. The CDR3 spans 15 residues. V dropped 2 bases and J dropped 0; count of bases not matched to a gene: 2. Per the germline V gene, CDR1 is MRHNA and CDR2 is SNTAGT. The CDR3 region is CASSDGSGSTDTQYF. DNA of the CDR3: TGTGCCAGCAGTGACGGTAGCGGGAGCACAGATACGCAGTATTTT.

The rearrangement joins TRBV11-2 to TRBJ2-7; TRBD1 might be the D (5 bases). The ends were cut back, 5 bases at V and 2 bases at J, with 19 bases in the middle. This CDR3 has 16 amino acids. CDR1 and CDR2 from the germline V gene are SGHAT and FQNNGV. CDR3 amino acids: CASSPLARLGPYEQYF. The CDR3 DNA follows: TGTGCCAGCAGCCCCTTAGCACGCCTGGGGCCCTACGAGCAGTACTTC. Combining the CDR3 with reference TRBV11-2 and TRBJ2-7 gives the whole variable domain EAGVAQSPRYKIIEKRQSVAFWCNPISGHATLYWYQQILGQGPKLLIQFQNNGVVDDSQLPKDRFSAERLKGVDSTLKIQPAKLEDSAVYLCASSPLARLGPYEQYFGPGTRLTVT.

This chain uses TRBV30 with TRBJ2-5; D ambiguous. The length of the CDR3 is 11 residues. V lost 2 bases and J 1 base, leaving 2 bases between the germline ends. Germline assignment: CDR1 GTSNPN and CDR2 SVGIG (reference sequence). The CDR3 DNA follows: TGTGCCTGGAGTCCCCAAGAGACCCAGTACTTC. It translates to CAWSPQETQYF.

This sequence joins TRBV9 and TRBJ1-1; 7 positions match TRBD1. The CDR3 runs 15 residues. Unmatched junction bases numbered 8, after V lost 0 bases and J lost 6 bases. Germline CDR1 and CDR2: SGDLS and YYNGEE. The CDR3 DNA sequence: TGTGCCAGCAGCGTAGAAGACAGGGCATGGTCTGAAGCTTTCTTT. As protein: CASSVEDRAWSEAFF.

The rearrangement uses TRBV19 and TRBJ2-3; D possibly corresponds to TRBD1 (6 bases). The CDR3 extends over 18 amino acids. Trimming cost V 5 bases and J 0 bases, with 21 bases left between them. Germline CDR1 is LNHDA and CDR2 is SQIVND (reference sequence). For the CDR3, the DNA is TGTGCCAGTAGTGCAGCTCAGGGGTCTTCTGCTAGCACAGATACGCAGTATTTT. Its translation: CASSAAQGSSASTDTQYF.

The sample holds one count of this clone. This chain joins TRBV5-4 and TRBJ2-3; 11 nucleotides match TRBD2. The V and J ends lost 4 bases and 6 bases, in that order; junction bases with no gene match: 7. The CDR3 spans 15 residues. Looked up from germline, CDR1 is SGHNT and CDR2 is YYREEE (reference sequence). DNA for the CDR3: TGTGCCAGCAGCCATACTAGCGGGAGAATTGATACGCAGTATTTT. It translates to CASSHTSGRIDTQYF.